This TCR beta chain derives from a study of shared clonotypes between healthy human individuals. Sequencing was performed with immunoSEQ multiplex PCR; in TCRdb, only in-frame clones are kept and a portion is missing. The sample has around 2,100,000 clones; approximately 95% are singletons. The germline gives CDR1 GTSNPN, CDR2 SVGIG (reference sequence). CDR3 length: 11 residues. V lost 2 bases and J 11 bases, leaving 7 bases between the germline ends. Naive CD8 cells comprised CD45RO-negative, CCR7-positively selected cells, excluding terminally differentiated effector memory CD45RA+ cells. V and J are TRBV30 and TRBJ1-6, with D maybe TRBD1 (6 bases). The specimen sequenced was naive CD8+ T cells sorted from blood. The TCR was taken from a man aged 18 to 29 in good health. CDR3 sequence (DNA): TGTGCCTGGAGTCCAGGGGCACCCCTCCACTTT. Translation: CAWSPGAPLHF.